The entry below gives a single T cell receptor (beta chain) sequence along with its context. What it binds is not known. One end of the junction fails to match germline, which may point to a read error. The protocol was immunoSEQ multiplex PCR, while the TCRdb copy is restricted to in-frame clones and leaves out a portion. The sample consists of roughly 20,000 clones, 79% of them appearing once. Germline loops: CDR1 MNHNS, CDR2 SASEGT. The CDR3 runs 12 residues. This entry belongs to a study of OX40 agonist ivuxolimab in advanced cancers. Study information: With ivuxolimab, an agonistic anti-OX40 (CD134) antibody, patients were treated. Aged roughly 20 to 85 with a mean of approximately 60 years, they were 82.7% male. Partial responses occurred in three patients (one hepatocellular carcinoma, two cutaneous melanoma). Whole-study results and caveats: Dosing at 0.1 to 3.0 mg/kg was accompanied by clonal expansion of CD4+ and CD8+ blood T cells by week 6.

The source of this sequence is an adult with an advanced solid tumor such as melanoma, head and neck, liver or kidney cancer. Material: CD4+ or CD8+ T cells sorted from blood, obtained in a trial of the OX40 agonist ivuxolimab. The chain couples TRBV6-1 to TRBJ1-2, with D unclear. The CDR3 loop reads CASSQMAYGYIF. The CDR3 DNA reads as TGTGCCAGCAGCCAGATGGCCTATGGCTACATCTTC.